These T cell receptor beta chains were read from a single sample in a study of cytomegalovirus exposure and HLA in healthy donors. Some clones are missing from TCRdb's copy, which holds only in-frame ones; the method was immunoSEQ multiplex PCR. This table has more than 100,000 clones, less than 85% appearing once. What was sequenced was PBMCs. All receptors derive from a man in his forties or fifties in good health and CMV-seronegative. CDR3s include the opening cysteine and the closing phenylalanine or tryptophan. Fields, in order: clone size, D gene, J gene, V gene, CDR3 protein, CDR3 DNA. D genes are given only for firm matches. Expanded clones are given a class, and other clones once, few, many or no size at all.

.	.	TRBJ2-1	TRBV6-6	CASSYGGGARNEQFF	TGTGCCAGCAGTTACGGTGGGGGGGCCCGCAATGAGCAGTTCTTC
.	TRBD2	TRBJ2-3	TRBV7-2	CASSLVPGGGSTDTQYF	TGTGCCAGCAGCTTAGTCCCCGGGGGGGGAAGCACAGATACGCAGTATTTT
.	TRBD1	TRBJ2-2	TRBV7-8	CASSLRQGIGELFF	TGTGCCAGCAGCTTACGACAGGGGATCGGGGAGCTGTTTTTT
.	TRBD1	TRBJ1-3	TRBV5-1	CASSLVGQAMNSGNTIYF	TGCGCCAGCAGCTTGGTGGGACAGGCGATGAACTCTGGAAACACCATATATTTT
.	.	TRBJ2-7	TRBV10-1	CASSESTRYEQYF	TGCGCCAGCAGTGAGTCGACGAGGTACGAGCAGTACTTC
few	.	TRBJ2-4	TRBV4-1	CASSQESSQGWNIQYF	TGCGCCAGCAGCCAAGAATCTTCTCAGGGTTGGAACATTCAGTACTTC
once	TRBD1	TRBJ2-1	TRBV19	CASRTGGYSYNEQFF	TGTGCCAGTAGGACAGGGGGCTATTCCTACAATGAGCAGTTCTTC
.	TRBD2	TRBJ2-7	TRBV5-4	CASGTSGSHEQYF	TGTGCCAGCGGTACTAGCGGGAGCCACGAGCAGTACTTC
.	TRBD1	TRBJ2-2	TRBV11-3	CASSPQTGGNTGELFF	TGTGCCAGCAGCCCCCAGACAGGGGGCAACACCGGGGAGCTGTTTTTT
.	.	TRBJ1-1	TRBV2	CASSLTRTNTEAFF	TGTGCCAGCAGTCTGACAAGAACGAACACTGAAGCTTTCTTT
.	TRBD1	TRBJ2-5	TRBV30	CAWSVTTGVWTQYF	TGTGCCTGGAGTGTAACGACAGGGGTATGGACCCAGTACTTC
.	TRBD1	TRBJ2-7	TRBV7-2	CASSLHRGMYEQYF	TGTGCCAGCAGCCTCCACAGGGGGATGTACGAGCAGTACTTC
.	TRBD1	TRBJ2-5	TRBV25-1	CASSGDRGLFETQYF	TGTGCCAGCAGTGGGGACAGGGGCCTATTTGAGACCCAGTACTTC
.	.	TRBJ2-5	TRBV7-2	CASRGGIQETQYF	TGTGCCAGCAGAGGAGGGATTCAAGAGACCCAGTACTTC
.	.	TRBJ2-3	TRBV19	CASSLNRGGLTDTQYF	TGTGCCAGTAGTCTGAATAGGGGGGGGCTCACAGATACGCAGTATTTT
.	TRBD1	TRBJ1-4	TRBV5-1	CASSHRGMDEKLFF	TGCGCCAGCAGCCACAGGGGGATGGATGAAAAACTGTTTTTT
.	.	TRBJ2-2	TRBV5-1	CASSRDTEGGELFF	TGCGCCAGCAGCAGGGACACCGAGGGCGGGGAGCTGTTTTTT
few	TRBD2	TRBJ2-1	TRBV9	CASSVGASGGSLVGEQFF	TGTGCCAGCAGCGTAGGGGCTAGCGGGGGAAGTCTGGTGGGTGAGCAGTTCTTC
.	.	TRBJ1-2	TRBV28	CASRLPLGQSSGYTF	TGTGCCAGCAGGCTACCGCTAGGACAGTCGAGTGGCTACACCTTC
.	TRBD2	TRBJ2-3	TRBV7-7	CASSAPLAGDPSSTDTQYF	TGTGCCAGCAGCGCCCCACTAGCGGGAGATCCCTCTAGCACAGATACGCAGTATTTT
once	TRBD1	TRBJ1-2	TRBV7-8	CASSLGRGRLGYTF	TGTGCCAGCAGCTTAGGCAGGGGGCGTCTTGGCTACACCTTC
.	TRBD1	TRBJ1-2	TRBV5-1	CASSLRPYRGHNYGYTF	TGCGCCAGCAGCTTGCGGCCCTACAGGGGGCATAACTATGGCTACACCTTC
.	.	TRBJ2-7	TRBV5-1	CASSTRGGTFEQYF	TGCGCCAGCAGCACCCGGGGAGGAACTTTCGAGCAGTACTTC
.	TRBD2	TRBJ2-7	TRBV2	CASRATHSAGGPRYEQYF	TGTGCCAGCAGAGCTACCCACTCAGCGGGAGGGCCTCGGTACGAGCAGTACTTC
.	.	TRBJ2-7	TRBV7-2	CASSSSPKEYEQYF	TGTGCCAGCAGCTCCTCCCCCAAAGAGTACGAGCAGTACTTC
once	TRBD1	TRBJ1-2	TRBV14	CASSRQGASNYGYTF	TGTGCCAGCAGCCGACAGGGGGCGTCTAACTATGGCTACACCTTC
.	.	TRBJ2-1	TRBV7-9	CATGGREGSYNEQFF	TGTGCCACCGGGGGGCGGGAAGGCTCCTACAATGAGCAGTTCTTC
.	.	TRBJ2-5	TRBV5-6	CASSLEGQETQYF	TGTGCCAGCAGCTTGGAGGGGCAAGAGACCCAGTACTTC
.	.	TRBJ2-7	TRBV27	CASSLTPAGLSSYEQYF	TGTGCCAGCAGTTTAACCCCCGCCGGGTTGAGCTCCTACGAGCAGTACTTC
.	TRBD2	TRBJ2-3	TRBV5-1	CASRHGTSGRAGKPDTQYF	TGCGCCAGCAGACATGGGACTAGCGGGAGGGCCGGGAAACCAGATACGCAGTATTTT
once	.	TRBJ2-7	TRBV5-5	CASSSERTAYSYEQYF	TGTGCCAGCAGCTCGGAACGGACAGCCTATTCCTACGAGCAGTACTTC
few	.	TRBJ1-2	TRBV2	CASSASGANYGYTF	TGTGCCAGCAGTGCCTCGGGGGCTAACTATGGCTACACCTTC
.	.	TRBJ2-5	TRBV6-1	CASSGAGETQYF	TGTGCCAGCAGTGGCGCCGGAGAGACCCAGTACTTC
.	TRBD2	TRBJ2-1	TRBV25-1	CASSESAGGVGSNEQFF	TGTGCCAGCAGTGAATCGGCGGGGGGCGTTGGAAGCAATGAGCAGTTCTTC
.	.	TRBJ2-7	TRBV2	CASSAWQGLYEQYF	TGTGCCAGCAGTGCGTGGCAGGGGCTGTACGAGCAGTACTTC
once	.	TRBJ2-7	TRBV27	CASSVRGRPYEQYF	TGTGCCAGCAGTGTCAGGGGTAGGCCCTACGAGCAGTACTTC
.	TRBD2	TRBJ2-1	TRBV9	CASSVSTVGGRQFF	TGTGCCAGCAGCGTATCCACAGTGGGGGGGAGGCAGTTCTTC
.	TRBD2	TRBJ2-1	TRBV5-4	CASSSPGTSNEQFF	TGTGCCAGCAGCTCTCCCGGGACTAGCAATGAGCAGTTCTTC
.	.	TRBJ2-6	TRBV30	CAWSVGSSGANVLTF	TGTGCCTGGAGTGTCGGGAGCTCTGGGGCCAACGTCCTGACTTTC
.	.	TRBJ2-5	TRBV7-9	CASSLGADRPQYF	TGTGCCAGCAGCTTAGGGGCCGACCGGCCCCAGTACTTC
few	.	TRBJ2-3	TRBV10-2	CASTDFTDTQYF	TGCGCCAGCACTGACTTCACAGATACGCAGTATTTT
.	TRBD2	TRBJ2-2	TRBV4-2	CASSQQTSENTGELFF	TGTGCCAGCAGCCAACAGACTAGCGAGAACACCGGGGAGCTGTTTTTT
.	.	TRBJ2-3	TRBV6-5	CASSYSIVQGADTQYF	TGTGCCAGCAGTTACTCGATCGTACAGGGAGCAGATACGCAGTATTTT
.	.	TRBJ2-5	TRBV19	CASSNLKGETQYF	TGTGCCAGTAGTAACTTGAAGGGGGAGACCCAGTACTTC
.	.	TRBJ2-3	TRBV5-4	CASSLEGISDTQYF	TGTGCCAGCAGCTTGGAGGGGATTTCAGATACGCAGTATTTT
.	TRBD1	TRBJ2-7	TRBV6-1	CASSGDRGYEQYF	TGTGCCAGCAGTGGGGACAGGGGCTACGAGCAGTACTTC
.	.	TRBJ1-5	TRBV11-2	CASSREGGQPQHF	TGTGCCAGCAGCCGCGAAGGGGGTCAGCCCCAGCATTTT
.	TRBD2	TRBJ2-7	TRBV27	CASLTSGRSDEQYF	TGTGCCAGTCTGACTAGCGGGAGGTCCGACGAGCAGTACTTC
.	TRBD1	TRBJ2-7	TRBV5-4	CASSAGQGSYEQYF	TGTGCCAGCAGCGCCGGACAGGGCTCGTACGAGCAGTACTTC
.	TRBD1	TRBJ1-1	TRBV4-1	CASSQERTGAHGGTEAFF	TGCGCCAGCAGCCAAGAGAGAACAGGGGCCCACGGGGGCACTGAAGCTTTCTTT